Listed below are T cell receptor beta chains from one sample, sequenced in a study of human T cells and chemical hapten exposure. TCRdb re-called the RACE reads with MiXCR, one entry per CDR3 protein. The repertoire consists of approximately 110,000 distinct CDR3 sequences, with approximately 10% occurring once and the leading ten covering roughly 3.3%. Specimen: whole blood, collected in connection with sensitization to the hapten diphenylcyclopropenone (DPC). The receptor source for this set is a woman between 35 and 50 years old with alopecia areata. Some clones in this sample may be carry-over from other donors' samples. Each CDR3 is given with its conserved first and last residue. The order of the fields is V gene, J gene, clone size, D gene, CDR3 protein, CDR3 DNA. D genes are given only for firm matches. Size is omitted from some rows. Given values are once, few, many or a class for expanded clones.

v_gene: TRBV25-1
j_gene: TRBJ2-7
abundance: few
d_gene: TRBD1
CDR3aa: CASSSPDRGLTYEQYF
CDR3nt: TGTGCCAGCAGTTCACCCGACAGGGGATTAACCTACGAGCAGTACTTC

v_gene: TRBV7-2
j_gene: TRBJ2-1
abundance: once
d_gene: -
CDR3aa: CASSPQRGGVNEQFF
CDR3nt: TGTGCCAGCAGCCCGCAGAGGGGGGGAGTCAATGAGCAGTTCTTC

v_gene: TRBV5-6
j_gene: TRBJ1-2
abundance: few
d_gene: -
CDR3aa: CASIGLGDPDYGYTF
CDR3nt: TGTGCCAGCATCGGACTGGGAGACCCCGACTATGGCTACACCTTC

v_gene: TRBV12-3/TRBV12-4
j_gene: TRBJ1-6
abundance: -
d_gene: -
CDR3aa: CASSPLGQNGFYNSPLHF
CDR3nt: TGTGCCAGCAGTCCACTAGGACAGAACGGATTTTATAATTCACCCCTCCACTTT

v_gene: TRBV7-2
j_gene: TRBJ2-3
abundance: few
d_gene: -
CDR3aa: CASSSRGNTQYF
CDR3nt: TGTGCCAGCAGCTCGAGGGGAAATACGCAGTATTTT

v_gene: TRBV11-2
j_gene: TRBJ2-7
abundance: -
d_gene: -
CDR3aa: CASSPVTYEQYF
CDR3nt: TGTGCCAGCAGCCCCGTGACCTACGAGCAGTACTTC

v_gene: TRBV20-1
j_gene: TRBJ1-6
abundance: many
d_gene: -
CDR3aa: CSARGTQTESPLHF
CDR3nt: TGCAGTGCTAGAGGGACCCAGACGGAATCACCCCTCCACTTT

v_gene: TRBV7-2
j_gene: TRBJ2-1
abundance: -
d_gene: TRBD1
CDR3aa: CASSLSRDRGNNEQFF
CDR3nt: TGTGCCAGCAGCTTAAGCCGGGACAGGGGAAACAATGAGCAGTTCTTC

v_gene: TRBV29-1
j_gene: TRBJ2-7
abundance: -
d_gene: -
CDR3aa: CSVAALGAEQYF
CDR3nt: TGCAGCGTTGCGGCTTTAGGGGCCGAGCAGTACTTC

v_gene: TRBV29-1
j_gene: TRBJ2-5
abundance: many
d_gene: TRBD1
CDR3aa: CSVGQGVRETQYF
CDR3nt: TGCAGCGTTGGCCAGGGGGTTAGGGAGACCCAGTACTTC

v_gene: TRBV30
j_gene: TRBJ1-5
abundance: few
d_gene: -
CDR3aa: CAWSVQGEGYQPQHF
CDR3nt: TGTGCCTGGAGTGTACAAGGAGAGGGTTATCAGCCCCAGCATTTT

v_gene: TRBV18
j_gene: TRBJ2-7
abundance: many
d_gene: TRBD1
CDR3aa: CASSPPGQGTYEQYF
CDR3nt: TGTGCCAGCTCACCACCGGGACAGGGTACCTACGAGCAGTACTTC

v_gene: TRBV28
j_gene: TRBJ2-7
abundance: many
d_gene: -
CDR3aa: CASSWKLEQYF
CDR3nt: TGTGCCAGCAGTTGGAAATTAGAGCAGTACTTC

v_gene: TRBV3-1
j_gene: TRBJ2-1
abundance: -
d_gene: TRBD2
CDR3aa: CASSQDPASGDEQFF
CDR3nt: TGTGCCAGCAGCCAAGATCCCGCTAGCGGGGATGAGCAGTTCTTC

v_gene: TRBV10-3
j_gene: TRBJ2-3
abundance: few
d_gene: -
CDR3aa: CAISDPTRRGTDTQYF
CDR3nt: TGTGCCATCAGTGACCCGACCCGACGGGGCACAGATACGCAGTATTTT

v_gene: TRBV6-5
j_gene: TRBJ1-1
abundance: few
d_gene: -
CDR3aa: CASTVGSATEAFF
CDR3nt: TGTGCCAGCACGGTGGGGTCGGCCACTGAAGCTTTCTTT

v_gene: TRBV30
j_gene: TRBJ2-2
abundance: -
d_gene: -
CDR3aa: CASGAGTGELFF
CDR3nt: TGTGCCTCCGGGGCCGGAACCGGGGAGCTGTTTTTT

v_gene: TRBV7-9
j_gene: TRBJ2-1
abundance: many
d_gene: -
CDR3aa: CASTPGLDSYNEQFF
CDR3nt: TGTGCCAGCACCCCGGGACTCGACTCCTACAATGAGCAGTTCTTC

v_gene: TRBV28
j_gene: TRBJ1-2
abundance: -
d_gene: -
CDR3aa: CASSRTALGYTF
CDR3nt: TGTGCCAGCAGCAGGACAGCTTTGGGCTACACCTTC

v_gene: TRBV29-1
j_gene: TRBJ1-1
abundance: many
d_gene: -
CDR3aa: CSVAVFTEAFF
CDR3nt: TGCAGCGTTGCCGTTTTCACTGAAGCTTTCTTT

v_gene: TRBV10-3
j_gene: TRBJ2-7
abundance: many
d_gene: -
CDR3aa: CAISESGGRDYEQYF
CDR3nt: TGTGCCATCAGTGAGTCGGGGGGACGGGACTACGAGCAGTACTTC

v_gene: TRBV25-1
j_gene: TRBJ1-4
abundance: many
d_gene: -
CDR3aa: CASSEARFGEKLFF
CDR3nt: TGTGCCAGCAGTGAAGCCAGGTTTGGTGAAAAACTGTTTTTT

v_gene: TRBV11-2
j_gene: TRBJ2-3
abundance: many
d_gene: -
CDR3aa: CASSSGDSRNTDTQYF
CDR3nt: TGTGCCAGCAGCTCGGGAGACAGTCGGAACACAGATACGCAGTATTTT

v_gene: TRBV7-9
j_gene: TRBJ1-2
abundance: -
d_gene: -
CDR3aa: CASSLEENYGYTF
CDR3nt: TGTGCCAGCAGCTTAGAGGAAAACTATGGCTACACCTTC

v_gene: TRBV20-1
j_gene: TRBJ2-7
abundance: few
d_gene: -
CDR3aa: CSASLPTDYEQYF
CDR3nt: TGCAGTGCTAGCCTCCCCACGGACTACGAGCAGTACTTC

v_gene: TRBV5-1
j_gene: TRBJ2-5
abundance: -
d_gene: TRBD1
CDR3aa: CASSRQGSTQYF
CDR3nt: TGCGCCAGCAGCCGACAGGGGTCAACCCAGTACTTC

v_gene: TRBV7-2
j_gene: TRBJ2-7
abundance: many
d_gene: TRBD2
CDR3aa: CASSLKVSSGRTSYEQYF
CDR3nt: TGTGCCAGCAGCTTAAAAGTCAGTAGCGGGAGAACCTCCTACGAGCAGTACTTC

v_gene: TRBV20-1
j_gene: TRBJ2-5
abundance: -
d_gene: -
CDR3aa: CSARVVQETQYF
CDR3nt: TGCAGTGCTAGAGTGGTACAAGAGACCCAGTACTTC

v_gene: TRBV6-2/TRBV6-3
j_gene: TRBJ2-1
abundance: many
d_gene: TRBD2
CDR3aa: CASSSLAGRYNEQFF
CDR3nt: TGTGCCAGCAGTTCGTTAGCGGGCCGATACAATGAGCAGTTCTTC

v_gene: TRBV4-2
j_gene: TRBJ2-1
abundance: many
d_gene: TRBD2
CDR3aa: CASSEIPGLARGEQFF
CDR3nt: TGTGCCAGCAGTGAAATTCCGGGACTAGCAAGGGGTGAGCAGTTCTTC

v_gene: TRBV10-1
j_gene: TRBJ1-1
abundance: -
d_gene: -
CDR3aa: CASSAPNTEAFF
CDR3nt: TGCGCCAGCAGTGCTCCGAACACTGAAGCTTTCTTT

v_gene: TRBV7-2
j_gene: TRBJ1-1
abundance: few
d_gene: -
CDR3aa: CASSDVRTEAFF
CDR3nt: TGTGCCAGCAGCGATGTCCGCACTGAAGCTTTCTTT

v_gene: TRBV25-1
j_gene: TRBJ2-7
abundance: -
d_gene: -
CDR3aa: CASTSIGGWEQYF
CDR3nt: TGTGCCAGCACCTCAATCGGGGGTTGGGAGCAGTACTTC

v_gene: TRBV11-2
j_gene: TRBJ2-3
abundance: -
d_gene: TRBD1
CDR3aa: CASSIGTVADTQYF
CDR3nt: TGTGCCAGCAGTATAGGGACAGTCGCAGATACGCAGTATTTT

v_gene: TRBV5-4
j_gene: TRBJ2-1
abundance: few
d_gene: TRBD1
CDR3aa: CASSFWTGPSSYNEQFF
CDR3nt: TGTGCCAGCAGCTTTTGGACAGGTCCGAGCTCCTACAATGAGCAGTTCTTC

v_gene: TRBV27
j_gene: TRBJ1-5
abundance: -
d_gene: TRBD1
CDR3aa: CASRGTGVQPQHF
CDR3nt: TGTGCCAGCAGGGGGACAGGGGTTCAGCCCCAGCATTTT

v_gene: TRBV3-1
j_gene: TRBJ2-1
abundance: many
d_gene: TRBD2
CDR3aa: CASSQADGGAYYNEQFF
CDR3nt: TGTGCCAGCAGCCAAGCTGACGGGGGGGCATACTACAATGAGCAGTTCTTC

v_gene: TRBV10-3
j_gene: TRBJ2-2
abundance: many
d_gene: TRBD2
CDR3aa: CAISLLAGDNTGELFF
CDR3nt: TGTGCCATCAGTCTTCTAGCGGGGGATAACACCGGGGAGCTGTTTTTT

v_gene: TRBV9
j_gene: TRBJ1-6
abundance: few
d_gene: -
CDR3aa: CASSVGGPLHF
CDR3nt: TGTGCCAGCAGCGTAGGCGGGCCCCTCCACTTT

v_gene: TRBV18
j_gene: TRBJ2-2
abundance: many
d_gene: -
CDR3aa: CASPGDTGELFF
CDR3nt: TGTGCCAGCCCGGGGGACACCGGGGAGCTGTTTTTT

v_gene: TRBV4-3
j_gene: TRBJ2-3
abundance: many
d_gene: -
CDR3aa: CASSQVKSTDTQYF
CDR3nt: TGCGCCAGCAGCCAAGTGAAGAGCACAGATACGCAGTATTTT